These T cell receptor beta chains were read from a single sample in a study of patients and donors after allogeneic stem cell transplantation. MiXCR, applied by TCRdb to the RT-PCR reads, yields one record per CDR3 protein. The repertoire holds about 210,000 distinct CDR3 sequences, roughly two fifths seen once, with around 10% in the top ten. The sample consisted of blood, either unsorted or a sorted T cell fraction (not recorded which). All receptors derive from a human donor who was either an allogeneic HSCT recipient or a stem cell or donor lymphocyte infusion donor (not recorded which). It is not recorded whose cells these are; they may come from a transplant donor. The CDR3 runs from the conserved cysteine through the conserved F or W. The order of the fields is V gene, clone size, D gene, J gene, CDR3 DNA, CDR3 protein. The D gene is left open where the match is weak. Expanded clones get a size class; other rows say once, few or many, or leave the size out.

v_call: TRBV2
clone_size: .
d_call: .
j_call: TRBJ1-2
cdr3_nt: TGTGCCAGTCTCCGACTCTATGGCTACACCTTC
cdr3_aa: CASLRLYGYTF

v_call: TRBV20-1
clone_size: .
d_call: .
j_call: TRBJ2-7
cdr3_nt: TGCAGTGCTAGACGGACAGACAGGAGTTACGAGCAGTACTTC
cdr3_aa: CSARRTDRSYEQYF

v_call: TRBV6-5
clone_size: .
d_call: .
j_call: TRBJ2-7
cdr3_nt: TGTGCCAGCAAGGGTCCGGACTACGAGCAGTACTTC
cdr3_aa: CASKGPDYEQYF

v_call: TRBV3-1
clone_size: .
d_call: .
j_call: TRBJ1-3
cdr3_nt: TGTGCCAGCAGCCAAGGACCGGGAAACACCATATATTTT
cdr3_aa: CASSQGPGNTIYF

v_call: TRBV7-3
clone_size: .
d_call: .
j_call: TRBJ2-1
cdr3_nt: TGTGCCAGCAGCCTGGACTCGGACAATGAGCAGTTCTTC
cdr3_aa: CASSLDSDNEQFF

v_call: TRBV18
clone_size: few
d_call: .
j_call: TRBJ1-1
cdr3_nt: TGTGCCAGCTCACCTCAAAGCCAGGTGAACACTGAAGCTTTCTTT
cdr3_aa: CASSPQSQVNTEAFF

v_call: TRBV3-1
clone_size: once
d_call: TRBD1
j_call: TRBJ2-1
cdr3_nt: TGTGCCAGCAGCCAAGGGCAGGGGGCTGACTACAATGAGCAGTTCTTC
cdr3_aa: CASSQGQGADYNEQFF

v_call: TRBV5-1
clone_size: .
d_call: .
j_call: TRBJ2-3
cdr3_nt: TGCGCCAGCAGCACCCAGCCAGGTGACACGCAGTATTTT
cdr3_aa: CASSTQPGDTQYF

v_call: TRBV12-3/TRBV12-4
clone_size: few
d_call: .
j_call: TRBJ1-1
cdr3_nt: TGTGCCAGCAGTGCACAGAACACTGAAGCTTTCTTT
cdr3_aa: CASSAQNTEAFF

v_call: TRBV4-3
clone_size: few
d_call: TRBD1
j_call: TRBJ1-2
cdr3_nt: TGCGCCAGCAGCCCAACAGGGACAGGGAACTATGGCTACACCTTC
cdr3_aa: CASSPTGTGNYGYTF

v_call: TRBV27
clone_size: few
d_call: TRBD1
j_call: TRBJ1-6
cdr3_nt: TGTGCCAGCAGTTTAAGCGCAGGGGGAAATTCACCCCTCCACTTT
cdr3_aa: CASSLSAGGNSPLHF

v_call: TRBV28
clone_size: .
d_call: .
j_call: TRBJ1-6
cdr3_nt: TGTGCCAGCAGTTTAGTACCCTATAATTCACCCCTCCACTTT
cdr3_aa: CASSLVPYNSPLHF

v_call: TRBV20-1
clone_size: few
d_call: .
j_call: TRBJ1-2
cdr3_nt: TGCAGTGCTGGGGGGGGCACGGGATATGGCTACACCTTC
cdr3_aa: CSAGGGTGYGYTF

v_call: TRBV4-3
clone_size: once
d_call: .
j_call: TRBJ2-3
cdr3_nt: TGCGCCAGCAGCCAAGATCTTAGGGTCCCAGATACGCAGTATTTT
cdr3_aa: CASSQDLRVPDTQYF

v_call: TRBV2
clone_size: .
d_call: TRBD2
j_call: TRBJ2-3
cdr3_nt: TGTGCCAGCAGCGCGACTAGCGGGGGGGGAGATACGCAGTATTTT
cdr3_aa: CASSATSGGGDTQYF

v_call: TRBV7-9
clone_size: .
d_call: TRBD1
j_call: TRBJ1-2
cdr3_nt: TGTGCCAGCAGCTCGACGACAGGGGGCGAAGCTGGCTACACCTTC
cdr3_aa: CASSSTTGGEAGYTF

v_call: TRBV3-1
clone_size: .
d_call: TRBD1
j_call: TRBJ2-7
cdr3_nt: TGTGCCAGCAGCCCCCGGGACAGGGGGATTTACGAGCAGTACTTC
cdr3_aa: CASSPRDRGIYEQYF

v_call: TRBV5-1
clone_size: few
d_call: TRBD1
j_call: TRBJ1-1
cdr3_nt: TGCGCCAGCAGCTTGGCAAAGGGGGCAAAGGCTTTCTTT
cdr3_aa: CASSLAKGAKAFF

v_call: TRBV30
clone_size: few
d_call: .
j_call: TRBJ1-5
cdr3_nt: TGTGCCTGGAGTAGCATGAACAATCAGCCCCAGCATTTT
cdr3_aa: CAWSSMNNQPQHF

v_call: TRBV18
clone_size: .
d_call: .
j_call: TRBJ1-5
cdr3_nt: TGTGCCAGCTCACCGTCCCGGGACACCGATTCGCATTTT
cdr3_aa: CASSPSRDTDSHF

v_call: TRBV30
clone_size: few
d_call: .
j_call: TRBJ2-2
cdr3_nt: TGTGCCTGGAGTGCCTCCCGAAGGAACACCGGGGAGCTGTTTTTT
cdr3_aa: CAWSASRRNTGELFF

v_call: TRBV4-3
clone_size: .
d_call: .
j_call: TRBJ1-4
cdr3_nt: TGCGCCAGCAGCCAAGAGGGACAAGCTAATGAAAAACTGTTTTTT
cdr3_aa: CASSQEGQANEKLFF

v_call: TRBV10-3
clone_size: few
d_call: TRBD2
j_call: TRBJ2-1
cdr3_nt: TGTGCCATCAGTGGATCCCTAAGCGGGGGCTTTACTGATGAGCAGTTCTTC
cdr3_aa: CAISGSLSGGFTDEQFF